This passage covers 29 T cell receptor beta chains from one sample sequenced in a study of blood T cell repertoires in COVID-19. Measured with immunoSEQ multiplex PCR; TCRdb has only the in-frame clones, and not every one. In the table there are about 90,000 clones, about 91% of which are singletons. What was sequenced was peripheral blood. Receptors originate from a man in his sixties with acute or convalescent COVID-19.

The chain combines TRBV5-1 with TRBJ2-1, with D perhaps TRBD2 (7 bases). The V end lost 0 bases, the J end lost 1 base, and 23 bases lay between the germline ends. Looked up from germline, CDR1 is SGHRS and CDR2 is YFSETQ. The CDR3 is 20 amino acids. CDR3 in amino acids: CASSLEGGLGRDGSYNEQFF. CDR3 DNA: TGCGCCAGCAGCTTGGAGGGGGGGCTTGGACGGGATGGTTCCTACAATGAGCAGTTCTTC. Variable domain in full (rest from reference TRBV5-1 and TRBJ2-1): KAGVTQTPRYLIKTRGQQVTLSCSPISGHRSVSWYQQTPGQGLQFLFEYFSETQRNKGNFPGRFSGRQFSNSRSEMNVSTLELGDSALYLCASSLEGGLGRDGSYNEQFFGPGTRLTVL.

This clone showed up just a few times. V usage is TRBV11-2 and J usage is TRBJ1-4; D gene unclear. The V gene lost 1 base and the J gene lost 5 bases, with 2 bases spanning the gap. Germline V gives CDR1 SGHAT, CDR2 FQNNGV. This CDR3 region has 12 residues. The CDR3 here is CASSLVNEKLFF. CDR3 nucleotides: TGTGCCAGCAGCTTAGTAAATGAAAAACTGTTTTTT.

The genes are TRBV6-5 and TRBJ1-2; 10 nucleotides align to TRBD1. The CDR3 consists of 15 residues. Germline-derived CDR1 and CDR2 are MNHEY and SVGAGI. J gave up 4 bases and V 7 bases, and 9 bases lay outside the gene matches. The CDR3 coding sequence is TGTGCCAGCACCTCGGGACAGGGGTCATTCTATGGCTACACCTTC. This gives the protein CASTSGQGSFYGYTF.

The rearrangement links TRBV27 to TRBJ1-2, with a weak D call TRBD1 (5 bases). V was clipped by 4 bases and J by 6 bases, with 15 bases between them. The CDR3 covers 14 residues. Per germline, CDR1 MNHEY and CDR2 SMNVEV (reference sequence). The CDR3 protein is CASSSLFGGNGYTF. The DNA for the CDR3 is TGTGCCAGCAGTTCCCTTTTCGGGGGGAATGGCTACACCTTC.

The chain is built from TRBV14 and TRBJ1-1; D remains ambiguous. V was cut by 1 base and J by 0 bases, with 12 bases left in between. In germline, CDR1 is SGHDN, CDR2 FVKESK. The CDR3 sequence is 16 residues long. The CDR3 DNA follows: TGTGCCAGCAGCCAAGTAGGCAGGCCCATGAACACTGAAGCTTTCTTT. Translating it yields CASSQVGRPMNTEAFF.

The gene calls are TRBV24-1 and TRBJ2-5; tentatively, D is TRBD2 (6 bases). Germline assignment: CDR1 KGHDR and CDR2 SFDVKD. Trimming left V 0 bases short and J 0 bases short, with 7 bases between. The CDR3 covers 15 residues. This CDR3 is CATSDLGGNQETQYF. DNA for the CDR3: TGTGCCACCAGTGATTTGGGGGGGAACCAAGAGACCCAGTACTTC.

The chain couples TRBV9 to TRBJ2-1; D perhaps matches TRBD2 (7 bases). CDR1 and CDR2 from the germline V gene are SGDLS and YYNGEE. Trimming stripped 3 bases from V and 5 bases from J, with 15 bases between. CDR3 length: 15 amino acids. As DNA, the CDR3 is TGTGCCAGCAGCGCCGGACTAGGGGGGGACAATGAGCAGTTCTTC. Translation gives CASSAGLGGDNEQFF.

The gene calls are TRBV3-1 (or the pseudogene TRBV3-2) and TRBJ1-1, with D possibly being TRBD1 (5 bases). V was shortened by 0 bases and J by 5 bases, with 16 bases between the two germline ends. CDR1 and CDR2 from the germline V gene are LGHDT and YNNKEL (reference sequence). This CDR3 contains 16 residues. Here the CDR3 reads CASSQDSYGRQTEAFF. In nucleotides, the CDR3 is TGTGCCAGCAGCCAAGATTCATATGGGCGACAGACTGAAGCTTTCTTT.

V gene TRBV5-6 combines with J gene TRBJ1-6; D unclear. Germline V lookup: CDR1 SGHDT, CDR2 YYEEEE. V shed 4 bases and J shed 8 bases, with 16 bases lying between them. The CDR3 consists of 15 residues. The CDR3 DNA sequence: TGTGCCAGCAGCGTCCGGGGAGATTGGGATTCACCCCTCCACTTT. Protein: CASSVRGDWDSPLHF.

The chain employs TRBV5-1 and TRBJ2-2, with no clear D. Trimming left V 0 bases short and J 0 bases short, with 6 bases between. Germline V lookup: CDR1 SGHRS, CDR2 YFSETQ. CDR3 size: 15 residues. CDR3 sequence: CASSLGLANTGELFF. The CDR3 bases are TGCGCCAGCAGCTTGGGACTGGCGAACACCGGGGAGCTGTTTTTT.

The chain links TRBV12-2 to TRBJ1-3; TRBD1 reflects the table's D call only, with no check against the DNA. TRBV12-2 is assigned pseudogene status. CDR3 size: 15 residues. The CDR3 loop is CASRLVAGSGNTIYF. The CDR3 nucleotides are TGTGCAAGTCGCTTAGTGGCAGGGTCTGGAAACACCATATATTTT.

The CDR3 here is CSVGEGQRSYNEQFF. CDR3 bases: TGCAGCGTTGGTGAGGGACAGAGATCCTACAATGAGCAGTTCTTC. The V and J genes are TRBV29-1 and TRBJ2-1; the match to TRBD1 covers 7 bases. V shed 4 bases, J shed 1 base, and the junction held 7 bases outside the gene matches. The length of the CDR3 is 15 residues. Germline lookup yields CDR1 SQVTM and CDR2 ANQGSEA.

This clone was detected only once. CDR3 residues: CASQGPGGNEKLFF. The CDR3 bases are TGTGCCAGCCAGGGTCCAGGGGGGAATGAAAAACTGTTTTTT. The rearrangement joins TRBV2 to TRBJ1-4, with 7 bases lining up with TRBD1. Per germline, CDR1 SNHLY and CDR2 FYNNEI. The CDR3 runs 14 residues. J gave up 5 bases and V 8 bases, and 8 bases lay outside the gene matches. Looking up the rest from reference TRBV2 and TRBJ1-4 gives the full variable domain: EPEVTQTPSHQVTQMGQEVILRCVPISNHLYFYWYRQILGQKVEFLVSFYNNEISEKSEIFDDQFSVERPDGSNFTLKIRSTKLEDSAMYFCASQGPGGNEKLFFGSGTQLSVL.

The chain couples TRBV27 to TRBJ1-5; 8 bases fit TRBD1. The trim removed 3 bases at V and 7 bases at J, leaving 8 bases unmatched. Germline-derived CDR1 and CDR2 are MNHEY and SMNVEV (reference sequence). CDR3 length: 15 amino acids. The CDR3 here is CASSFRQGANQPQHF. The CDR3 bases are TGTGCCAGCAGTTTTCGGCAGGGGGCTAACCAGCCCCAGCATTTT.

The gene calls are TRBV19 and TRBJ2-2, with 8 bases identical to TRBD2. The germline V gene has CDR1 LNHDA and CDR2 SQIVND (reference sequence). The CDR3 has 16 residues. V gave up 8 bases and J gave up 3 bases; unmatched junction bases: 11. The CDR3 nucleotides read TGTGCCAGTTATCCGCGCCTAGCGGGTTACACCGGGGAGCTGTTTTTT. It encodes CASYPRLAGYTGELFF.

The V gene is TRBV30, the J gene TRBJ2-5; no reliable D call. The germline V and J ends were trimmed by 2 bases and 5 bases, with 15 bases remaining between them. This CDR3 contains 14 residues. Germline CDR1 and CDR2: GTSNPN and SVGIG (reference sequence). CDR3 sequence reads: CAWSLTSLRETQYF. CDR3 nucleotide sequence: TGTGCCTGGAGTCTGACGTCCCTGAGGGAGACCCAGTACTTC.

This sequence joins TRBV6-5 and TRBJ2-1; the match to TRBD2 covers 9 bases. The V and J ends lost 6 bases and 4 bases, in that order; junction bases with no gene match: 7. CDR1 is MNHEY and CDR2 is SVGAGI in the germline V gene. The CDR3 extends over 15 amino acids. The CDR3 is CASRTTSGPYNEQFF. The CDR3 DNA reads TGTGCCAGCAGAACAACTAGCGGGCCTTACAATGAGCAGTTCTTC.

The rearrangement joins TRBV5-4 to TRBJ2-7; D not resolved. Germline values: CDR1 SGHNT, CDR2 YYREEE (reference sequence). The CDR3 has 13 residues. V lost 4 bases, J lost 12 bases, and 20 bases lay in between. The CDR3 nucleotides read TGTGCCAGCAGCCCTTTGTCTGGTGAGGTGGGGTACTTC. Its translation: CASSPLSGEVGYF.

J is TRBJ2-1 and V is TRBV18; 10 bases align to TRBD2. Germline values: CDR1 KGHSH, CDR2 LQKENI. This CDR3 comprises 16 residues. V shed 6 bases and J 5 bases; nucleotides not matched to a gene: 10. The CDR3 spells CASSPSGGSPHNEQFF. Written as DNA, the CDR3 is TGTGCCAGCTCCCCTAGCGGGGGATCCCCCCACAATGAGCAGTTCTTC. Together with reference TRBV18 and TRBJ2-1, the CDR3 gives the full variable domain: NAGVMQNPRHLVRRRGQEARLRCSPMKGHSHVYWYRQLPEEGLKFMVYLQKENIIDESGMPKERFSAEFPKEGPSILRIQQVVRGDSAAYFCASSPSGGSPHNEQFFGPGTRLTVL.

This clone has only a few counts. The rearrangement joins TRBV19 to TRBJ1-1, with 8 bases identical to TRBD1. Germline V gene sequence: CDR1 LNHDA, CDR2 SQIVND (reference sequence). The trim removed 3 bases at V and 2 bases at J, leaving 5 bases unmatched. CDR3 length: 15 amino acids. The CDR3 loop reads CASSIPTGGNTEAFF. CDR3 DNA: TGTGCCAGTAGTATCCCTACAGGGGGTAACACTGAAGCTTTCTTT.

V and J are TRBV5-1 and TRBJ2-1; 8 bases match TRBD2. CDR1 and CDR2 from the germline V gene are SGHRS and YFSETQ. The V and J ends lost 4 bases and 0 bases, in that order; junction bases with no gene match: 12. CDR3 length: 18 residues. The CDR3 protein is CASSHRVAGSSSYNEQFF. In DNA, the CDR3 is TGCGCCAGCAGCCACCGGGTAGCGGGGTCTAGCTCCTACAATGAGCAGTTCTTC.

The V call is TRBV5-6, the J call TRBJ2-5, with 8 nucleotides matching TRBD2. Germline loops: CDR1 SGHDT, CDR2 YYEEEE. Trimming removed 2 bases from V and 5 bases from J; junction bases left unmatched: 14. The CDR3 has 17 residues. CDR3 in amino acids: CASSLAVRTSLLETQYF. The CDR3 DNA follows: TGTGCCAGCAGCTTAGCGGTGCGGACTAGCCTGTTGGAGACCCAGTACTTC.

V gene TRBV28 combines with J gene TRBJ2-2; unclear D gene. V dropped 8 bases and J dropped 3 bases, with 4 bases sitting between them. CDR1 and CDR2 from the germline V gene are MDHEN and SYDVKM. The CDR3 loop spans 11 amino acids. The CDR3 reads CASRDTGELFF. Written as DNA, the CDR3 is TGTGCCAGCCGCGACACCGGGGAGCTGTTTTTT.

In DNA form, the CDR3 reads TGTGCCAGCAGCCCCCGTCTAGCGGGGGGGCCAAGGACCGGGGAGCTGTTTTTT. It specifies CASSPRLAGGPRTGELFF. The chain is built from TRBV7-3 and TRBJ2-2; the match to TRBD2 covers 12 bases. The V and J ends lost 5 bases and 5 bases, in that order; junction bases with no gene match: 12. This CDR3 has 18 residues. Germline V lookup: CDR1 SGHTA, CDR2 FQGTGA.

This clone has a single count. The V call is TRBV5-1, the J call TRBJ1-2, with unresolved D. Germline V CDR1 and CDR2: SGHRS, YFSETQ. The V and J ends lost 0 bases and 4 bases respectively, with 4 bases between them. The CDR3 has 12 amino acids. CDR3 in DNA: TGCGCCAGCAGCTTGGAGAGCTATGGCTACACCTTC. Translation: CASSLESYGYTF.

The chain has TRBV6-7 and TRBJ1-5; D perhaps matches TRBD1 (5 bases). TRBV6-7 is noted as an ORF with a role that remains uncertain. V was pared by 7 bases and J by 3 bases, with 13 bases between. The CDR3 has 14 residues. The CDR3 is CASKTGTPNQPQHF. The CDR3 DNA is TGTGCCAGCAAAACTGGGACTCCCAATCAGCCCCAGCATTTT.

The chain joins TRBV13 to TRBJ1-5, with D possibly matching TRBD1 (5 bases). This CDR3 comprises 15 residues. Trimming removed 0 bases at V and 4 bases at J, with 10 bases between. Germline CDR1 and CDR2: PRHDT and FYEKMQ (reference sequence). The DNA for the CDR3 is TGTGCCAGCAGCTTAGGCGGACCAGGGAATCAGCCCCAGCATTTT. Its protein is CASSLGGPGNQPQHF. The full variable domain, completed using reference TRBV13 and TRBJ1-5, is AAGVIQSPRHLIKEKRETATLKCYPIPRHDTVYWYQQGPGQDPQFLISFYEKMQSDKGSIPDRFSAQQFSDYHSELNMSSLELGDSALYFCASSLGGPGNQPQHFGDGTRLSIL.

V is TRBV12-3 or TRBV12-4 and J is TRBJ1-2; D remains unclear. This CDR3 spans 13 amino acids. The V and J ends lost 5 bases and 5 bases respectively, with 12 bases between them. The CDR3 nucleotides read TGTGCCAGCAGTCAACAGAACCCATATGGCTACACCTTC. Translating it yields CASSQQNPYGYTF.

The rearrangement links TRBV5-1 to TRBJ2-7, with 9 bases matching TRBD1. With 4 bases clipped from V and 6 bases from J, the junction kept 11 bases outside the gene matches. This CDR3 spans 15 amino acids. CDR1 and CDR2 (germline): SGHRS, YFSETQ. CDR3 protein: CASSTGTGFRGEQYF. The CDR3 DNA is TGCGCCAGCAGCACCGGGACAGGGTTCAGGGGCGAGCAGTACTTC.